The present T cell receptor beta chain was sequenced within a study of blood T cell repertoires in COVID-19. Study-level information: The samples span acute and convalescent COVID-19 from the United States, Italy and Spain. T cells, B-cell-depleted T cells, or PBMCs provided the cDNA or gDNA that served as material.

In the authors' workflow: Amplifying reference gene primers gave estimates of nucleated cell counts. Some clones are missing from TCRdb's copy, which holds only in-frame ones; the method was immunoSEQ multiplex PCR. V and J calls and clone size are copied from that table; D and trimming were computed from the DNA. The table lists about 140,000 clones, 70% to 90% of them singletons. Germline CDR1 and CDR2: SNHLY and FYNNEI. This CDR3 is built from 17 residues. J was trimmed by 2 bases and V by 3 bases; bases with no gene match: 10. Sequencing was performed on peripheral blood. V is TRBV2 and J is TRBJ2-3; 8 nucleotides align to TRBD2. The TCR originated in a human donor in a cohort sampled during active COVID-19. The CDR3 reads CASSETGGDGPTDTQYF. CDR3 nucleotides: TGTGCCAGCAGTGAGACGGGGGGGGACGGCCCCACAGATACGCAGTATTTT.